This passage covers 3 T cell receptor beta chains from one sample sequenced in a study of neurological immune-mediated disorders. MiXCR, applied by TCRdb to the 5' RACE reads, yields one record per CDR3 protein. The table records tens of thousands of distinct CDR3 sequences, 8% to 9% of them present only once. Described time point: longitudinal time-point 3. Sequences were obtained from PBMCs. All receptors derive from a woman in her thirties or forties in good health.

In its sample, this clonotype is medium-sized (0.01 to 0.1%). The chain recombines TRBV7-9 with TRBJ1-2; D gene unclear. Per the germline V gene, CDR1 is SEHNR and CDR2 is FQNEAQ (reference sequence). The V end was cut by 1 base, the J end by 5 bases, with 8 bases between. The CDR3 has 13 amino acids. The CDR3 region is CASSLGEIYGYTF. The CDR3 DNA sequence: TGTGCCAGCAGCTTAGGGGAAATATATGGCTACACCTTC. The whole variable domain, remainder taken from reference TRBV7-9 and TRBJ1-2, is DTGVSQNPRHKITKRGQNVTFRCDPISEHNRLYWYRQTLGQGPEFLTYFQNEAQLEKSRLLSDRFSAERPKGSFSTLEIQRTEQGDSAMYLCASSLGEIYGYTFGSGTRLTVV.

This clonotype was recorded at least ten times. This chain uses TRBV6-6 with TRBJ1-1; D is ambiguous. V dropped 6 bases and J dropped 1 base, with 9 bases sitting between them. The CDR3 contains 13 residues. The V gene's germline CDR1 is MNHNY and CDR2 SVGAGI (reference sequence). The CDR3 loop reads CASSTISNTEAFF. The CDR3 coding sequence is TGTGCCAGCAGCACCATTTCGAACACTGAAGCTTTCTTT.

Ten or more counts support this clonotype. The CDR3 DNA reads TGTGCCAGCAGCCAGGGGGTTAATCAGTACTTC. This translates into CASSQGVNQYF. The chain links TRBV3-1 to TRBJ2-5, with D perhaps given as TRBD1 or TRBD2 (5 bases each). Germline V gives CDR1 LGHDT, CDR2 YNNKEL (reference sequence). This CDR3 region has 11 residues. The V end lost 3 bases, the J end lost 11 bases, and 10 bases lay between the germline ends.